These 5 T cell receptor beta chains were all obtained from the same sample, sequenced in a study of untreated major depressive disorder (dated by TCRdb to the late 2010s). Preparation of the library involved the immunoSEQ multiplex PCR assay. The clones in this table, taken by TCRdb from immuneACCESS, are in-frame only. Not every clone is retained; where verified, under half of the shortfall comes from an unresolved V gene, and the cause of the rest is unknown. The table for this sample lists about 21,000 clones; about 90% of them were counted only once. Jointly, the top ten make up less than 0.6% of the sample. The sample comprised CD4+ T cells from PBMCs. Every receptor here comes from a middle-aged woman in good health.

This chain uses TRBV10-3 with TRBJ2-7, with 9 bases that match TRBD1. Trimming at V came to 0 bases and at J to 6 bases, leaving 0 bases not matched to a gene. There are 13 residues in the CDR3. Germline V gene lookup returns CDR1 ENHRY and CDR2 SYGVKD. The CDR3 sequence is CAISESTGGEQYV. The CDR3 region has the DNA TGTGCCATCAGTGAGTCGACAGGGGGCGAGCAGTACGTC.

The chain carries TRBV7-9 and TRBJ2-1; D remains ambiguous. This CDR3 spans 16 amino acids. V gave up 6 bases and J gave up 2 bases, with 17 bases separating them. Germline-derived CDR1 and CDR2 are SEHNR and FQNEAQ (reference sequence). CDR3 nucleotides: TGTGCCAGCAGGTCCAGATCGCCCCCAGCCTACAATGAGCAGTTCTTC. It encodes CASRSRSPPAYNEQFF.

V gene TRBV19 combines with J gene TRBJ1-1, with unresolved D. Trimming took off 7 bases at V and 2 bases at J, with 14 bases between the two ends. This CDR3 contains 14 residues. Looked up from germline, CDR1 is LNHDA and CDR2 is SQIVND (reference sequence). CDR3 in amino acids: CASTFSGVNTEAFF. CDR3 sequence (DNA): TGTGCCAGTACTTTCTCCGGGGTAAACACTGAAGCTTTCTTT.

This clone appeared a few times. V and J are TRBV7-8 and TRBJ2-5; tentative D call: TRBD1 (5 bases). The length of the CDR3 is 14 residues. CDR1 and CDR2 (germline): SGHVS, FQNEAQ. The ends were cut back, 1 base at V and 2 bases at J, with 8 bases in the middle. The CDR3 loop is CASSLVRQQETQYF. CDR3 nucleotides: TGTGCCAGCAGCTTAGTTCGACAGCAAGAGACCCAGTACTTC.

The chain is built from TRBV5-6 and TRBJ2-5; D may match TRBD1 or TRBD2 (5 bases each). CDR1 is SGHDT and CDR2 is YYEEEE in the germline V gene. The CDR3 is 15 residues long. V lost 4 bases and J lost 2, with 15 bases in between. The CDR3 DNA sequence: TGTGCCAGCAGCCCACCCCGGGACCGACAAGAGACCCAGTACTTC. It codes for CASSPPRDRQETQYF.